This T cell receptor (beta chain) is drawn from a study of blood T cells in healthy people across ages. General study findings and limits: TCR beta diversity, measured per million T cells, fell in a roughly linear way with age.

Through a sample-barcoded 5' primer and a J-beta primer mix, a second PCR was run for roughly 6 to 11 cycles. A tag from a template-switch adaptor with 12 random nucleotides marked each cDNA molecule. Every sample produced at least 2.5 million CDR3-containing paired-end reads. TCRdb re-analysed the 5' RACE reads in MiXCR, keeping a single row per CDR3 protein. The sample holds around 1.5 million distinct CDR3 sequences; almost 35% are singletons and the top ten take about 10%. After removal of 3 bases from V and 11 bases from J, the junction contained 13 bases not matched to a gene. This CDR3 comprises 15 residues. Germline CDR1 and CDR2: DFQATT and SNEGSKA (reference sequence). Details on this clonotype: The antigen is unknown.

The source material was blood. The chain combines TRBV20-1 with TRBJ2-5, with 12 bases that match TRBD2. The receptor was derived from a woman aged 25 to 45 in good health. This CDR3 is CSASPRTSGNMEQYF. The CDR3 DNA follows: TGCAGTGCTAGTCCACGGACTAGCGGGAACATGGAGCAGTACTTC.